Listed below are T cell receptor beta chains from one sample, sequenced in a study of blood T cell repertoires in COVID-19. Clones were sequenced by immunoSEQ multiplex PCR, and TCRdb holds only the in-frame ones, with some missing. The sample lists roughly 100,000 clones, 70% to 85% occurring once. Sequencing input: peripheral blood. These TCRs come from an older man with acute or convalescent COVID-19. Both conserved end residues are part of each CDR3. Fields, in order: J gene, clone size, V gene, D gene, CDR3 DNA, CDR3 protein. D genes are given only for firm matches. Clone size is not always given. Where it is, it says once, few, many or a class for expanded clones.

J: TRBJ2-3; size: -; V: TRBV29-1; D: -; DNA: TGCAGCGTTAGGGGGGGGGTATCGAGCACAGATACGCAGTATTTT; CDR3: CSVRGGVSSTDTQYF
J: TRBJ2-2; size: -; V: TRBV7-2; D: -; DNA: TGTGCCAGCAGCTCGGGACAAATGCCCCTCGGGGAGCTGTTTTTT; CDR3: CASSSGQMPLGELFF
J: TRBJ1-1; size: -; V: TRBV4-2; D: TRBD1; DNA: TGTGCCAGCAGCCAAGATGCGGGACAGACTCACACTGAAGCTTTCTTT; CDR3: CASSQDAGQTHTEAFF
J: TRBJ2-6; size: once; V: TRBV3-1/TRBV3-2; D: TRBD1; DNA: TGTGCCAGCAGCCCCGGGACAGGGGGCGCTGGGGCCAACGTCCTGACTTTC; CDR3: CASSPGTGGAGANVLTF
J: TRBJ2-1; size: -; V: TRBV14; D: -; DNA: TGTGCCAGCAGCCCCACAGGGACCCCTTACAATGAGCAGTTCTTC; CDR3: CASSPTGTPYNEQFF
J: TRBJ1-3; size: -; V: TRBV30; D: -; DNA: TGTGCCTGGAGTGTAACATCTGGAAACACCATATATTTT; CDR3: CAWSVTSGNTIYF
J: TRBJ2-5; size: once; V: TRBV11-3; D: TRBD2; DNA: TGTGCCAGCAGCCCCGGACTAGCGGGAGTTGAGGAAGAGACCCAGTACTTC; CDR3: CASSPGLAGVEEETQYF
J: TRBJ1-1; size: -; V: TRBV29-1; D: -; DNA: TGCAGCGTCGGCTATGGGACAACAAACACTGAAGCTTTCTTT; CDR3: CSVGYGTTNTEAFF
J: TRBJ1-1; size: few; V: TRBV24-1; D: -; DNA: TGTGCCACCAGTGCCCGAAGCCTAACCATACCGCCGGGGACTGAAGCTTTCTTT; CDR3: CATSARSLTIPPGTEAFF
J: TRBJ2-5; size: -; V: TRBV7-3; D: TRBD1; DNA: TGTGCCAGCAGCTCCCGGGACAGAGAAGAGACCCAGTACTTC; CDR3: CASSSRDREETQYF
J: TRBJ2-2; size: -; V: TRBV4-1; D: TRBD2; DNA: TGCGCCAGCAGCCAGGTGGGACTAGCGAACACCGGGGAGCTGTTTTTT; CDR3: CASSQVGLANTGELFF
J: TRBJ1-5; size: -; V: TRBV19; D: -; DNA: TGTGCCAGTAAGTCGGGTGACAGAGCTAATCAGCCCCAGCATTTT; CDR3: CASKSGDRANQPQHF
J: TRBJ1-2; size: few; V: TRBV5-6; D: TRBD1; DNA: TGTGCCAGCAGCAGCGGACAGGGTATTTATGGCTACACCTTC; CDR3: CASSSGQGIYGYTF
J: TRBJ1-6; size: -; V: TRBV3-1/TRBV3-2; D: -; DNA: TGTGCCAGCAGCCTAGACAGGAAAGGCCCTCCATATTCACCCCTCCACTTT; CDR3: CASSLDRKGPPYSPLHF
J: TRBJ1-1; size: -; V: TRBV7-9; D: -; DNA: TGTGCCAGCAGCTTAGGCCAGGGGCAGGGAACTGAAGCTTTCTTT; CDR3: CASSLGQGQGTEAFF
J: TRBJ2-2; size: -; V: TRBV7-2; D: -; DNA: TGTGCCAGCAGCCTCCTGAGTACAGCCACCGGGGAGCTGTTTTTT; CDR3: CASSLLSTATGELFF
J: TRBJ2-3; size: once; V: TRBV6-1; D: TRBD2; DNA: TGTGCCAGCAGTGGACTAGCGGGAGTGCAGGAAGATACGCAGTATTTT; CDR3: CASSGLAGVQEDTQYF
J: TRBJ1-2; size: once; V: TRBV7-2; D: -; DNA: TGTGCCAGCAGCTTAGTCAATCAGGGCCGAAACTATGGCTACACCTTC; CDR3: CASSLVNQGRNYGYTF
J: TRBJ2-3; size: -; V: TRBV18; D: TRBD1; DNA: TGTGCCAGCTCACCCAGGGACAGGGGCACAGATACGCAGTATTTT; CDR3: CASSPRDRGTDTQYF
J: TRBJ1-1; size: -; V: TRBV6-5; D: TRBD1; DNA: TGTGCCAGCAGTCTCACAGGGGTGGACGCTGAAGCTTTCTTT; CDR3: CASSLTGVDAEAFF
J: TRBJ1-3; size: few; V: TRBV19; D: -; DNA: TGTGCCAGTAGTATAGTTTATGGTTTGGACACTGGAAACACCATATATTTT; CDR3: CASSIVYGLDTGNTIYF
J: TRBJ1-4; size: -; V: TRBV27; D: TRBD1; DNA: TGTGCCAGCAGACGGCAGGGGGCTCCCGATGAAAAACTGTTTTTT; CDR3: CASRRQGAPDEKLFF
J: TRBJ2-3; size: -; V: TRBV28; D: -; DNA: TGTGCCAGCAGTTTTGCGGGGGCTAACACAGATACGCAGTATTTT; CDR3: CASSFAGANTDTQYF
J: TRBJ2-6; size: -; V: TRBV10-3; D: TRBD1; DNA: TGTGCCATCAGTGAGTCGAAGGCGACAGGGGCCGCTTCTGGGGCCAACGTCCTGACTTTC; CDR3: CAISESKATGAASGANVLTF
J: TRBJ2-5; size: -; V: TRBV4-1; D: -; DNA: TGCGCCAGCAGCACGTGGACAGAACAAGAGACCCAGTACTTC; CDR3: CASSTWTEQETQYF
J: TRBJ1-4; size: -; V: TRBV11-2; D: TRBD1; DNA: TGTGCCAGCAGCGGACAGGGGTGGGATGAAAAACTGTTTTTT; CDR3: CASSGQGWDEKLFF
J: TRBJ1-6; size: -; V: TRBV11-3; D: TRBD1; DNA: TGTGCCAGCAGCTCCGGGACAGGGGGTTCACCCCTCCACTTT; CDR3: CASSSGTGGSPLHF
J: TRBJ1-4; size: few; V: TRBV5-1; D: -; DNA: TGCGCCAGCAGCTTGGGGCAGACTGCAACTAATGAAAAACTGTTTTTT; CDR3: CASSLGQTATNEKLFF
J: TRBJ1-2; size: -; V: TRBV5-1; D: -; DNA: TGCGCCAGCAGCTTCTCAGGGGACTATGGCTACACCTTC; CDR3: CASSFSGDYGYTF
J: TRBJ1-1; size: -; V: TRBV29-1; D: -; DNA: TGCAGCGTGACAACAGGGTCTGAAGCTTTCTTT; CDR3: CSVTTGSEAFF
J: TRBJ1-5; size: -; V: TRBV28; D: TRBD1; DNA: TGTGCCAGCAGTTTATACACGGGACAGGTCAATCAGCCCCAGCATTTT; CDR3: CASSLYTGQVNQPQHF
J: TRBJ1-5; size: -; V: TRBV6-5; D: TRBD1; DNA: TGTGCCAGCATGACGACAGGGGTCATGCAGCCCCAGCATTTT; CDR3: CASMTTGVMQPQHF
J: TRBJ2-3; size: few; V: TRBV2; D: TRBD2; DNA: TGTGCCAGCAGTGGGGAGGGAGATACGCAGTATTTT; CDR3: CASSGEGDTQYF
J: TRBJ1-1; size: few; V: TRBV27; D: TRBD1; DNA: TGTGCCAGCAGTTTATCAGCAGGGGGGAACACTGAAGCTTTCTTT; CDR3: CASSLSAGGNTEAFF
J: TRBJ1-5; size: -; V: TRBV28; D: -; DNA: TGTGCCAGCAGTTTGGACAGCGCAAGCAATCAGCCCCAGCATTTT; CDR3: CASSLDSASNQPQHF
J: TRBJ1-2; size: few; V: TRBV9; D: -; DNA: TGTGCCAGCAGCGTAGCTACAGGGAGTTCTTCCTATGGCTACACCTTC; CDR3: CASSVATGSSSYGYTF
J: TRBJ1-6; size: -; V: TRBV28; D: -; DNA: TGTGCCAGCAGACCGCAGGGGACCTATAATTCACCCCTCCACTTT; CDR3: CASRPQGTYNSPLHF
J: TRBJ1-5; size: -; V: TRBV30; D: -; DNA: TGTGCCTGGAGCGGCCGGGGCAATCAGCCCCAGCATTTT; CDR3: CAWSGRGNQPQHF
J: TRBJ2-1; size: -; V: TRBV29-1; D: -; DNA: TGCAGCGCTCTGGGCCACGATGAGCAGTTCTTC; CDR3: CSALGHDEQFF
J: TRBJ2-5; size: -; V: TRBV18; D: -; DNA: TGTGCCAGCTCACCTGGACAAAGGCAAGAGACCCAGTACTTC; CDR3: CASSPGQRQETQYF
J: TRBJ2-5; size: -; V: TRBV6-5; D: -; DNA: TGTGCCAGCAGGTACACGACAGCCCAAGAGACCCAGTACTTC; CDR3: CASRYTTAQETQYF
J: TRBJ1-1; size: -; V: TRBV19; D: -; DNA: TGTGCCAGTTCCCCACCCCAGGGTATCTACACTGAAGCTTTCTTT; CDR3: CASSPPQGIYTEAFF
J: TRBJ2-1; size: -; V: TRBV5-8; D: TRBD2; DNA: TGTGCCAGCAGCTTGGTGGGCGGGGGGGCCGCGGATGAGCAGTTCTTC; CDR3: CASSLVGGGAADEQFF
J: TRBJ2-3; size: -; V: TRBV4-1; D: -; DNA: TGCGCCAGCAGCCAGCCCCCTTCGACTTCCACAGATACGCAGTATTTT; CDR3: CASSQPPSTSTDTQYF
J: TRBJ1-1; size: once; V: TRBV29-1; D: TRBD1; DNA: TGCAGCGTTGCCGGGACAGAGTTCGGTGAAGCTTTCTTT; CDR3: CSVAGTEFGEAFF
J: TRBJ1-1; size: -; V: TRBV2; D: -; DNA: TGTGCCAGCAGTGAGACTCACGGGAGCAGATTGAACACTGAAGCTTTCTTT; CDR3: CASSETHGSRLNTEAFF
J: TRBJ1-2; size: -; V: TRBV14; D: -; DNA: TGTGCCAGCAGCCAAGAAAAGGGGTGGAATGGCTACACCTTC; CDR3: CASSQEKGWNGYTF